A single sample gave rise to the 8 T cell receptor beta chains below, sequenced in a study of blood T cells in healthy people across ages. Sample-barcoded 5' priming and a J-beta primer mix drove a second PCR of roughly 6 to 12 cycles. TCRdb fed the 5' RACE reads into MiXCR, producing one record per CDR3 protein. The sample shows over 700,000 distinct CDR3 sequences, roughly 25% of them seen only once. These data were also reused for a study on T cells of mothers and their children.

Material: blood. The source of these receptors is a boy aged 5 to 17 in good health.

This clonotype was observed a few times. The rearrangement links TRBV7-8 to TRBJ2-7, with TRBD2 as a possible D gene (6 bases). The V and J ends lost 1 base and 4 bases respectively, with 14 bases between them. This CDR3 has 15 amino acids. Germline V gene data show CDR1 as SGHVS and CDR2 as FQNEAQ. The CDR3 DNA sequence: TGTGCCAGCAGCTTAGGCGTCGTCGGAGGGTACGAGCAGTACTTC. It encodes CASSLGVVGGYEQYF.

This clonotype was seen only a few times. This chain joins TRBV7-2 and TRBJ2-3; 8 bases map to TRBD2. The CDR3 contains 16 residues. CDR1 and CDR2 from the germline V gene are SGHTA and FQGNSA. Trimming removed 5 bases from V and 4 bases from J; junction bases left unmatched: 11. The CDR3 nucleotides are TGTGCCAGCAGCGCCTCCGGGACTAGGGTCGCAGATACGCAGTATTTT. Its protein is CASSASGTRVADTQYF.

V usage is TRBV7-9 and J usage is TRBJ1-1, with a tentative D call TRBD1 (6 bases). Per germline, CDR1 SEHNR and CDR2 FQNEAQ (reference sequence). This CDR3 comprises 14 residues. The germline V and J ends were trimmed by 8 bases and 10 bases, with 23 bases remaining between them. The chain's CDR3 is CASLEGGATNGAFF. CDR3 in DNA: TGTGCCAGCTTAGAGGGGGGGGCGACGAATGGAGCTTTCTTT.

This clonotype has just a few counts. The chain is built from TRBV28 and TRBJ2-5; 8 nucleotides align to TRBD1. The CDR3 spans 15 residues. Germline-derived CDR1 and CDR2 are MDHEN and SYDVKM. V dropped 4 bases and J dropped 5; count of bases not matched to a gene: 9. CDR3 coding DNA: TGTGCCAGCAGTTCCCGACAGGGGCAGAGGGAGACCCAGTACTTC. Translated, it gives CASSSRQGQRETQYF.

The table lists this clonotype with a count of one. The J gene is TRBJ1-1, the V gene TRBV7-9, with TRBD1 identical over 7 bases. The length of the CDR3 is 14 residues. Germline-derived CDR1 and CDR2 are SEHNR and FQNEAQ (reference sequence). The V gene end was trimmed by 5 bases and the J gene end by 4 bases; junction bases not matched to a gene: 7. The CDR3 region has the DNA TGTGCCAGCAGCACATCAGGGGGAGTCACTGAAGCTTTCTTT. Amino acid sequence: CASSTSGGVTEAFF.

V gene TRBV10-3 combines with J gene TRBJ1-1; D is undetermined. Germline assignment: CDR1 ENHRY and CDR2 SYGVKD. This CDR3 comprises 11 residues. Deletions cut 10 bases from V and 2 bases from J, with 8 bases between. The CDR3 protein is CATTANTEAFF. The DNA for the CDR3 is TGTGCCACCACAGCTAACACTGAAGCTTTCTTT.

The chain links TRBV12-3 or TRBV12-4 to TRBJ2-7, with a possible D match to TRBD2 (5 bases). The V gene lost 5 bases and the J gene lost 6 bases, with 14 bases spanning the gap. The CDR3 has 13 amino acids. The CDR3 loop is CASSPTVAGEQYF. In nucleotides, the CDR3 is TGTGCCAGCAGTCCCACCGTGGCGGGCGAGCAGTACTTC.

The table lists this clonotype with a few counts. V gene TRBV2 combines with J gene TRBJ2-5; D is perhaps TRBD1 or TRBD2 (5 bases each). The closer fit of TRBJ2-1 to the DNA end suggests the J call may be wrong. Germline loops: CDR1 SNHLY, CDR2 FYNNEI. The CDR3 is 14 residues long. CDR3 sequence reads: CASSPMGRSNEQFF. The CDR3 DNA reads TGTGCCAGCAGCCCGATGGGACGGAGTAATGAGCAGTTCTTC.